This T cell receptor beta chain appears in the sequencing data of a study of sequential checkpoint blockade in melanoma. Study-wide background: First-line arms were nivolumab then ipilimumab, or the reverse, randomized 1:1. After both sequences, patients received maintenance nivolumab.

CDR3 length equals 12 residues. Per germline, CDR1 SEHNR and CDR2 FQNEAQ (reference sequence). V lost 3 bases, J lost 7 bases, and 6 bases lay in between. The sample's treatment: randomized to nivolumab then ipilimumab (arm A) or the reverse (arm B). DNA-damaging chemotherapy had not been given to any patient beforehand. PBMC sorting kept live CD3+CD8+ cells without CD19 or CD56. TCRdb's table, derived via immunoSEQ multiplex PCR, lists solely in-frame clones and lacks some. The table lists more than 9,500 clones, around 75% of them singletons. The sequenced sample was CD8+ T cells sorted from blood (inferred from file names), obtained from a patient given nivolumab and ipilimumab in sequence. The chain uses TRBV7-9 and TRBJ2-2, with a weak D call TRBD2 (5 bases). The TCR was taken from a human donor with melanoma. The CDR3 region is CASSLAGGELFF. The CDR3 region has the DNA TGTGCCAGCAGCTTGGCGGGCGGGGAGCTGTTTTTT.